These 20 T cell receptor beta chains share one sample of origin, sequenced in a study of T cell responses to AZD1222 COVID-19 vaccine. Here immunoSEQ multiplex PCR was the method, and the copy in TCRdb shows in-frame clones only, minus some. This table holds 100,000 to 150,000 clones, roughly nine tenths found once. The sample in question was peripheral blood, obtained on day 0 of AZD1222 vaccination. These receptors were obtained from an adult in good health.

This sequence joins TRBV27 and TRBJ2-7; D call uncertain. V was clipped by 2 bases and J by 0 bases, with 17 bases between them. The germline gives CDR1 MNHEY, CDR2 SMNVEV (reference sequence). The CDR3 totals 17 residues. The CDR3 bases are TGTGCCAGCAGTTTAAAGGGTCAGAGGATCCGCTCCTACGAGCAGTACTTC. Translated: CASSLKGQRIRSYEQYF.

The rearrangement links TRBV28 to TRBJ2-3, with a possible D match to TRBD1 (6 bases). Germline CDR1 is MDHEN and CDR2 is SYDVKM. The length of the CDR3 is 13 residues. The V and J ends lost 6 bases and 4 bases respectively, with 11 bases between them. The CDR3 coding sequence is TGTGCCAGCAGGGGACAAGGCCCAGATACGCAGTATTTT. The encoded protein is CASRGQGPDTQYF. The full variable domain, in which reference TRBV28 and TRBJ2-3 provide the parts outside the CDR3, is DVKVTQSSRYLVKRTGEKVFLECVQDMDHENMFWYRQDPGLGLRLIYFSYDVKMKEKGDIPEGYSVSREKKERFSLILESASTNQTSMYLCASRGQGPDTQYFGPGTRLTVL.

V and J are TRBV7-5 and TRBJ2-2; TRBD1 is taken as the D call from the table, unchecked against the DNA. TRBV7-5 is labeled a pseudogene. The CDR3 is made up of 12 amino acids. DNA of the CDR3: TGTGTCAGAAGGAAGGGGACCGGGGAGCTGTTTTTT. Amino acids: CVRRKGTGELFF.

This clone was counted a single time. The chain links TRBV4-3 to TRBJ2-6, with D possibly matching TRBD1 (6 bases). The CDR3 is made up of 15 amino acids. The germline CDR1 and CDR2 sequences are LGHNA and YSLEER. V lost 4 bases, J lost 2 bases, and 9 bases lay in between. The DNA for the CDR3 is TGCGCCAGCAGCCCCAGGGGCCCTGGGGCCAACGTCCTGACTTTC. Protein sequence: CASSPRGPGANVLTF.

This chain joins TRBV19 and TRBJ1-1, with 8 bases aligning to TRBD1. This CDR3 is built from 16 residues. After removal of 7 bases from V and 2 bases from J, the junction contained 12 bases not matched to a gene. The V gene's germline CDR1 is LNHDA and CDR2 SQIVND (reference sequence). CDR3 nucleotide sequence: TGTGCCAGTAAGGAGCAGGGGGCTTTAGAAAACACTGAAGCTTTCTTT. Protein product: CASKEQGALENTEAFF.

The chain recombines TRBV12-5 with TRBJ2-7; the match to TRBD1 covers 7 bases. Germline V CDR1 and CDR2: LGHNT, FRNRAP. The V gene end was trimmed by 2 bases and the J gene end by 2 bases; junction bases not matched to a gene: 6. CDR3 length: 15 residues. CDR3 DNA sequence: TGTGCTAGTGGTTTGCCCCTTCAGGGGGCCTACGAGCAGTACTTC. Protein product: CASGLPLQGAYEQYF.

The gene calls are TRBV27 and TRBJ1-2; D gene ambiguous. V shed 6 bases and J shed 0 bases, with 14 bases lying between them. The CDR3 totals 15 residues. Germline V gene data show CDR1 as MNHEY and CDR2 as SMNVEV (reference sequence). The CDR3 protein is CASSNLDGANYGYTF. CDR3 nucleotides: TGTGCCAGCAGCAATTTAGACGGAGCTAACTATGGCTACACCTTC.

The chain recombines TRBV7-2 with TRBJ2-7, with no clear D. The CDR3 has 15 amino acids. The V and J ends lost 2 bases and 2 bases respectively, with 13 bases between them. Per the germline V gene, CDR1 is SGHTA and CDR2 is FQGNSA. CDR3 in amino acids: CASSLTPRSTYEQYF. As DNA, the CDR3 is TGTGCCAGCAGCTTAACGCCCAGGTCAACCTACGAGCAGTACTTC.

This chain uses TRBV27 with TRBJ2-1; 9 bases are shared with TRBD2. This CDR3 region has 15 residues. Germline CDR1 and CDR2: MNHEY and SMNVEV (reference sequence). With 4 bases clipped from V and 4 bases from J, the junction kept 5 bases outside the gene matches. DNA of the CDR3: TGTGCCAGCAGTTCCCCACTAGCGGGTTACAATGAGCAGTTCTTC. Translated, it gives CASSSPLAGYNEQFF.

The chain carries TRBV5-1 and TRBJ1-2; TRBD1 is a possible D gene (6 bases). The CDR3 has 17 residues. V was clipped by 0 bases and J by 0 bases, with 15 bases between them. Per the germline V gene, CDR1 is SGHRS and CDR2 is YFSETQ. The DNA for the CDR3 is TGCGCCAGCAGCTTGGGGCAGGGGCAAGGAGCTAACTATGGCTACACCTTC. Its translation is CASSLGQGQGANYGYTF. The whole variable domain, remainder taken from reference TRBV5-1 and TRBJ1-2, is KAGVTQTPRYLIKTRGQQVTLSCSPISGHRSVSWYQQTPGQGLQFLFEYFSETQRNKGNFPGRFSGRQFSNSRSEMNVSTLELGDSALYLCASSLGQGQGANYGYTFGSGTRLTVV.

Of note for this clone: The same CDR3 is also encoded by other DNA sequences in this sample. J is TRBJ2-7 and V is TRBV5-1; 10 positions agree with TRBD1. CDR1 and CDR2 (germline): SGHRS, YFSETQ. The V segment lost 4 bases and the J segment 2 bases; nucleotides outside the gene matches: 3. The CDR3 has 14 residues. Written as DNA, the CDR3 is TGCGCCAGCAGCCCCGGACAGGGGGCCTACGAGCAGTACTTC. Its translation: CASSPGQGAYEQYF. The full variable domain, its missing parts supplied by reference TRBV5-1 and TRBJ2-7, is KAGVTQTPRYLIKTRGQQVTLSCSPISGHRSVSWYQQTPGQGLQFLFEYFSETQRNKGNFPGRFSGRQFSNSRSEMNVSTLELGDSALYLCASSPGQGAYEQYFGPGTRLTVT.

The chain has TRBV5-1 and TRBJ1-3; no firm D call. CDR1 is SGHRS and CDR2 is YFSETQ in the germline V gene. The CDR3 consists of 13 residues. Trimming pared 4 bases from V and 3 bases from J, leaving 8 bases between. CDR3 sequence: CASSDLGGNTIYF. CDR3 coding DNA: TGCGCCAGCAGCGATCTTGGTGGAAACACCATATATTTT.

This chain joins TRBV6-7 and TRBJ1-3; 8 nucleotides agree with TRBD1. TRBV6-7 is flagged as an ORF with uncertain function. The CDR3 is 14 amino acids. J gave up 2 bases and V 6 bases, and 3 bases lay outside the gene matches. The chain's CDR3 is CASSRTGTGNTIYF. The CDR3, as DNA: TGTGCCAGCAGCCGGACAGGGACTGGAAACACCATATATTTT.

The chain links TRBV18 to TRBJ1-2; no definite D call. This CDR3 spans 13 amino acids. V gave up 3 bases and J gave up 8 bases, with 13 bases separating them. Per germline, CDR1 KGHSH and CDR2 LQKENI. In DNA form, the CDR3 reads TGTGCCAGCTCACCTGACACACTCCAGGGCTACACCTTC. Its translation is CASSPDTLQGYTF.

The V and J genes are TRBV9 and TRBJ2-7; 8 bases are shared with TRBD2. From germline, CDR1 is SGDLS and CDR2 YYNGEE. V was clipped by 0 bases and J by 4 bases; unmatched bases: 6. The CDR3 length is 15 residues. CDR3 loop: CASSVEGGRIYEQYF. For the CDR3, the DNA is TGTGCCAGCAGCGTAGAAGGCGGGAGGATTTACGAGCAGTACTTC.

The gene calls are TRBV4-3 and TRBJ2-5, with a tentative D call TRBD2 (5 bases). The CDR3 covers 15 residues. The germline V and J ends were trimmed by 2 bases and 4 bases, with 14 bases remaining between them. Germline CDR1 and CDR2: LGHNA and YSLEER. CDR3 loop: CASSQQEARAETQYF. For the CDR3, the DNA is TGCGCCAGCAGCCAACAGGAGGCGAGGGCAGAGACCCAGTACTTC.

This chain uses TRBV6-4 with TRBJ2-1; 8 nucleotides line up with TRBD2. Trimming took 2 bases from V and 3 from J; bases not matched to a gene: 3. The CDR3 totals 15 residues. Per the germline V gene, CDR1 is MRHNA and CDR2 is SNTAGT. CDR3 coding DNA: TGTGCCAGCAGTGACACAACTAGCGGCTACAATGAGCAGTTCTTC. Translating it yields CASSDTTSGYNEQFF.

This clone was found once. V gene TRBV18 combines with J gene TRBJ2-3, with a weak D call TRBD2 (5 bases). The V gene lost 2 bases and the J gene lost 3 bases, with 6 bases spanning the gap. CDR1 and CDR2 from the germline V gene are KGHSH and LQKENI. The CDR3 runs 13 residues. The CDR3 DNA reads as TGTGCCAGCTCACCATTAGCGACAGATACGCAGTATTTT. Translated, it gives CASSPLATDTQYF.

The chain uses TRBV18 and TRBJ2-1; D is ambiguous. The CDR3 runs 12 residues. V was shortened by 6 bases and J by 10 bases, with 13 bases between the two germline ends. Germline loops: CDR1 KGHSH, CDR2 LQKENI. CDR3 amino acids: CASSNIRVEQFF. In DNA form, the CDR3 reads TGTGCCAGCTCTAATATTAGGGTGGAGCAGTTCTTC.

The rearrangement links TRBV18 to TRBJ2-3, with TRBD2 matching over 8 bases. Germline V gene sequence: CDR1 KGHSH, CDR2 LQKENI. The CDR3 loop spans 15 amino acids. V was clipped by 3 bases and J by 5 bases; unmatched bases: 7. CDR3 amino acids: CASSPLFGGGDTQYF. In nucleotides, the CDR3 is TGTGCCAGCTCACCCCTCTTCGGGGGGGGAGATACGCAGTATTTT. Filled out from reference TRBV18 and TRBJ2-3, the complete variable domain reads NAGVMQNPRHLVRRRGQEARLRCSPMKGHSHVYWYRQLPEEGLKFMVYLQKENIIDESGMPKERFSAEFPKEGPSILRIQQVVRGDSAAYFCASSPLFGGGDTQYFGPGTRLTVL.